These 11 T cell receptor beta chains were all obtained from the same sample, sequenced in a study of T cells in Graves' hyperthyroidism and ophthalmopathy. What was amplified from RNA transcripts were TCR beta CDR3 regions. With the HTBI primer set, the TCR CDR3 went through a first round of RT-PCR. In TCRdb, the multiplex PCR reads were re-called with MiXCR into one record per CDR3 protein. This sample has approximately 620,000 distinct CDR3 sequences; 16% occur once, and the top ten carry more than 3%. The sample was blood. The receptors derive from a woman aged 40 to 49 with Graves' ophthalmopathy.

This clonotype was seen ten or more times. This rearrangement joins TRBV7-2 to TRBJ1-6; unclear D gene. Trimming took off 3 bases at V and 8 bases at J, with 5 bases between the two ends. The germline V gene encodes CDR1 SGHTA and CDR2 FQGNSA. CDR3 length equals 12 residues. Written as DNA, the CDR3 is TGTGCCAGCAGCTTTGGGGATTCACCCCTCCACTTT. It specifies CASSFGDSPLHF. The full variable domain, with the rest looked up from reference TRBV7-2 and TRBJ1-6, is GAGVSQSPSNKVTEKGKDVELRCDPISGHTALYWYRQSLGQGLEFLIYFQGNSAPDKSGLPSDRFSAERTGGSVSTLTIQRTQQEDSAVYLCASSFGDSPLHFGNGTRLTVT.

The chain joins TRBV7-2 to TRBJ1-2; unclear D gene. Germline loops: CDR1 SGHTA, CDR2 FQGNSA. This CDR3 is 16 amino acids long. Trimming pared 1 base from V and 1 base from J, leaving 13 bases between. The CDR3 region is CASSLDFRADNYGYTF. The CDR3 bases are TGTGCCAGCAGCTTAGATTTTCGGGCAGATAACTATGGCTACACCTTC.

The table lists this clonotype with many counts. The V gene is TRBV6-1, the J gene TRBJ2-2; D might be TRBD1 (6 bases). Trimming removed 5 bases from V and 0 bases from J, with 19 bases in between. Germline-derived CDR1 and CDR2 are MNHNS and SASEGT. The CDR3 runs 18 residues. Here the CDR3 DNA reads TGTGCCAGCAGTCCGCCTTACAGGGTTGGGTCGAACACCGGGGAGCTGTTTTTT. It codes for CASSPPYRVGSNTGELFF.

In its sample, this clonotype was seen many times. The chain combines TRBV5-1 with TRBJ2-3; 14 nucleotides line up with TRBD2. The CDR3 totals 17 residues. Germline trimming cut 3 bases from V and 3 bases from J; bases unmatched to any gene: 6. Germline CDR1 and CDR2: SGHRS and YFSETQ. The CDR3 is CASSSFWTSGGTDTQYF. CDR3 DNA: TGCGCCAGCAGCTCCTTCTGGACTAGCGGGGGGACAGATACGCAGTATTTT. Filled out from reference TRBV5-1 and TRBJ2-3, the complete variable domain reads KAGVTQTPRYLIKTRGQQVTLSCSPISGHRSVSWYQQTPGQGLQFLFEYFSETQRNKGNFPGRFSGRQFSNSRSEMNVSTLELGDSALYLCASSSFWTSGGTDTQYFGPGTRLTVL.

This clonotype showed up many times. The chain uses TRBV28 and TRBJ2-1, with TRBD2 matching over 8 bases. Germline V gives CDR1 MDHEN, CDR2 SYDVKM. V lost 6 bases to trimming and J lost 8 bases; unmatched junction nucleotides: 12. The CDR3 extends over 15 amino acids. CDR3 loop: CASRAGGPGGYEQFF. Written as DNA, the CDR3 is TGTGCCAGCAGGGCGGGGGGCCCGGGGGGGTATGAGCAGTTCTTC.

Here the CDR3 DNA reads TGTGCCAGCAGCTTAGGGACAGCCGCTTTCTTT. This encodes CASSLGTAAFF. The chain carries TRBV5-6 and TRBJ1-1, with 7 positions matching TRBD1. V trimming: 2 bases; J trimming: 11 bases; junction bases outside the gene matches: 3. The CDR3 is 11 residues long. Germline V gene lookup returns CDR1 SGHDT and CDR2 YYEEEE.

This clonotype was detected a few times. The chain recombines TRBV7-9 with TRBJ2-7; D is unresolved. The CDR3 sequence is 14 residues long. V was pared by 4 bases and J by 2 bases, with 12 bases between. Germline V gene data show CDR1 as SEHNR and CDR2 as FQNEAQ (reference sequence). This chain's CDR3 is CASSSPDRAYEQYF. The DNA of the CDR3 is TGTGCCAGCAGCTCCCCTGACCGCGCCTACGAGCAGTACTTC. Using reference TRBV7-9 and TRBJ2-7 for the parts outside the CDR3, the full variable domain is DTGVSQNPRHKITKRGQNVTFRCDPISEHNRLYWYRQTLGQGPEFLTYFQNEAQLEKSRLLSDRFSAERPKGSFSTLEIQRTEQGDSAMYLCASSSPDRAYEQYFGPGTRLTVT.

This clonotype was observed at least ten times. The chain joins TRBV7-8 to TRBJ2-1; the match to TRBD2 covers 7 bases. The germline V gene encodes CDR1 SGHVS and CDR2 FQNEAQ. This CDR3 has 18 amino acids. V was pared by 5 bases and J by 6 bases, with 19 bases of the junction left unmatched. The CDR3 nucleotides read TGTGCCAGCAGCCTAGGGTGGGTGGGACTACAAACCTTCAATGAGCAGTTCTTC. It yields the protein CASSLGWVGLQTFNEQFF.

This clonotype was picked up a small number of times. This chain links TRBV5-1 with TRBJ2-3; TRBD2 agrees at 9 bases. The CDR3 is 17 residues long. The V gene's germline CDR1 is SGHRS and CDR2 YFSETQ. Trimming at V came to 4 bases and at J to 4 bases, leaving 13 bases not matched to a gene. Here the CDR3 reads CASSITTGTSHADTQYF. The DNA of the CDR3 is TGCGCCAGCAGCATCACTACCGGGACTAGCCATGCAGATACGCAGTATTTT.

Points on this clonotype: This may come from a read error, since a much larger clone is one base off. The V and J genes are TRBV6-5 and TRBJ2-3; D could derive from TRBD1 or TRBD2 (5 bases each). V was cut by 1 base and J by 8 bases, with 22 bases left in between. Germline V CDR1 and CDR2: MNHEY, SVGAGI. CDR3 length equals 17 residues. The CDR3 DNA is TGTGCCAGCAGTTACTGGCAGGGACCCGCACAGATACCTACGCAGTATTTT. It translates to CASSYWQGPAQIPTQYF.

This clonotype was counted only a few times. The chain has TRBV6-5 and TRBJ1-6; 8 bases align to TRBD1. Germline V gene sequence: CDR1 MNHEY, CDR2 SVGAGI. The CDR3 length is 15 residues. Losses at the gene ends were 4 bases for V and 8 bases for J; bases not matched to a gene: 7. CDR3: CASSSPGQADSPLHF. CDR3 bases: TGTGCCAGCAGTTCGCCGGGACAGGCGGATTCACCCCTCCACTTT.